This is a list of T cell receptor beta chains from one sample in a study of CXCR3-negative and CXCR3-positive naive CD8 T cells. From its re-call of the 5' RACE reads, TCRdb lists each CDR3 protein once, without DNA. In total, the table holds around 88,000 distinct CDR3 sequences. Sequencing was carried out using naive CXCR3+ CD8+ T cells from blood. The receptors shown here come from a human donor in good health. Some clones in this sample may be carry-over from other donors' samples. Each CDR3 is given with its conserved first and last residue.

V,J,CDR3
TRBV21-1,TRBJ2-7,CASSKAAIVHEQYF
TRBV29-1,TRBJ1-1,CSSSLGGSTEAFF
TRBV7-9,TRBJ2-1,CASSLIWDSGNEQFF
TRBV7-6,TRBJ2-1,CASSLELAGGLLGNEQFF
TRBV23-1,TRBJ1-5,CASSQSGSENQPQHF
TRBV28,TRBJ2-6,CASSLGAGDSGANVLTF
TRBV27,TRBJ1-6,CASSRTSGGNSPLHF
TRBV7-9,TRBJ2-7,CASSSASEQYF
TRBV7-9,TRBJ2-5,CASSSTILVETQYF
TRBV7-9,TRBJ2-3,CASFRGDSNTDTQYF
TRBV7-2,TRBJ2-3,CASSLDRAGLTDTQYF
TRBV25-1,TRBJ2-7,CASSDPAGIAYEQYF
TRBV14,TRBJ1-4,CASSQGTGVGEKLFF
TRBV7-9,TRBJ2-1,CASSFNPDLYNEQFF
TRBV7-9,TRBJ2-3,CASSLEGSTDTQYF
TRBV6-2/TRBV6-3,TRBJ2-7,CASSWTSGPYEQYF
TRBV20-1,TRBJ2-1,CSASGSWDEQFF
TRBV29-1,TRBJ2-5,CSVDQRRVQETQYF
TRBV6-5,TRBJ2-1,CASSYSGSPYNEQFF
TRBV29-1,TRBJ2-5,CSVEERGQETQYF
TRBV6-1,TRBJ2-5,CASSDGRGVETQYF